Below, 21 T cell receptor beta chains from the same sample are listed, as sequenced in a study of memory CD4+ T cells and cytomegalovirus serostatus. The sort gate was single viable CD3+CD4+CD8-CD45RO+ cells for memory CD4+ T cells. TCRdb keeps only in-frame clones here, not all; method: immunoSEQ multiplex PCR. The table shows 30,000 to 40,000 clones, with around 80% occurring only once. The sample consisted of memory CD4+ T cells from blood. The receptors shown here come from an adult in good health and CMV-seropositive.

The chain combines TRBV6-5 with TRBJ2-7, with 8 bases fitting TRBD2. The V gene end was trimmed by 6 bases and the J gene end by 0 bases; junction bases not matched to a gene: 7. The length of the CDR3 is 15 residues. The V gene's germline CDR1 is MNHEY and CDR2 SVGAGI. In DNA, the CDR3 is TGTGCCAGCAGGCACGGTGGGACTAGCTCCTACGAGCAGTACTTC. Encoded protein: CASRHGGTSSYEQYF.

This clone has only one observation. The rearrangement joins TRBV5-6 to TRBJ2-7, with TRBD1 identical over 10 bases. The J segment lost 7 bases and the V segment lost 4 bases, leaving 5 bases of the junction unmatched. This CDR3 is 13 amino acids long. CDR1 and CDR2 from the germline V gene are SGHDT and YYEEEE. The CDR3 reads CASSLDRGSEQYF. The CDR3 DNA reads TGTGCCAGCAGCCTGGACAGGGGGAGTGAGCAGTACTTC.

This sequence joins TRBV5-6 and TRBJ2-1; no clear D gene. Germline V lookup: CDR1 SGHDT, CDR2 YYEEEE. CDR3 length: 15 amino acids. V lost 4 bases and J 0 bases, leaving 11 bases between the germline ends. The CDR3 region has the DNA TGTGCCAGCAGCCCCAGGTGGAGCTCCTACAATGAGCAGTTCTTC. This encodes CASSPRWSSYNEQFF.

The V gene is TRBV5-6, the J gene TRBJ1-1, with TRBD1 as a possible D gene (5 bases). Germline V gives CDR1 SGHDT, CDR2 YYEEEE. The ends were cut back, 2 bases at V and 0 bases at J, with 8 bases in the middle. The CDR3 runs 14 residues. The CDR3 DNA follows: TGTGCCAGCAGCTTTGGCAGGGTGAACACTGAAGCTTTCTTT. Its translation is CASSFGRVNTEAFF. Variable domain in full (rest from reference TRBV5-6 and TRBJ1-1): DAGVTQSPTHLIKTRGQQVTLRCSPKSGHDTVSWYQQALGQGPQFIFQYYEEEERQRGNFPDRFSGHQFPNYSSELNVNALLLGDSALYLCASSFGRVNTEAFFGQGTRLTVV.

The rearrangement joins TRBV10-3 to TRBJ1-5; TRBD1 agrees at 9 bases. CDR1 and CDR2 from the germline V gene are ENHRY and SYGVKD. The length of the CDR3 is 14 residues. The J segment lost 7 bases and the V segment lost 3 bases, leaving 4 bases of the junction unmatched. For the CDR3, the DNA is TGTGCCATCAGTGAACAGGGGGCGCGCCAGCCCCAGCATTTT. This translates into CAISEQGARQPQHF.

V gene TRBV5-4 combines with J gene TRBJ1-1; weak D call: TRBD1 (5 bases). CDR3 size: 14 residues. The ends were cut back, 2 bases at V and 1 base at J, with 9 bases in the middle. Germline lookup yields CDR1 SGHNT and CDR2 YYREEE (reference sequence). CDR3 sequence (DNA): TGTGCCAGCAGCTTTCGGGGGGGGAACACTGAAGCTTTCTTT. This translates into CASSFRGGNTEAFF.

V and J are TRBV19 and TRBJ1-1; D might be TRBD1 (6 bases). Germline V lookup: CDR1 LNHDA, CDR2 SQIVND (reference sequence). Trimming pared 6 bases from V and 0 bases from J, leaving 8 bases between. This CDR3 is 13 amino acids long. CDR3 sequence: CASRGHLNTEAFF. CDR3 nucleotides: TGTGCCAGTAGGGGACACTTGAACACTGAAGCTTTCTTT.

This chain connects TRBV6-6 to TRBJ1-2, with D uncertain. CDR3 length: 12 residues. CDR1 is MNHNY, CDR2 SVGAGI, per germline (reference sequence). Between the trimmed V and J ends, which lost 2 bases and 8 bases, there was a span of 9 bases. DNA for the CDR3: TGTGCCAGCAGTTACCAAGGAGGGGGCTACACCTTC. The encoded protein is CASSYQGGGYTF.

This chain links TRBV9 with TRBJ2-7; 8 positions agree with TRBD2. V shed 4 bases and J 4 bases; nucleotides not matched to a gene: 10. The CDR3 covers 15 residues. Germline CDR1 is SGDLS and CDR2 is YYNGEE. CDR3 nucleotide sequence: TGTGCCAGCAGCTTTAGCGGGGAAAGGTGGTACGAGCAGTACTTC. Translation: CASSFSGERWYEQYF.

V gene TRBV19 combines with J gene TRBJ1-1; D ambiguous. V gave up 3 bases and J gave up 7 bases, with 12 bases separating them. Germline V CDR1 and CDR2: LNHDA, SQIVND (reference sequence). The CDR3 is 13 residues long. The CDR3 loop reads CASSIQGLGEAFF. The CDR3 DNA is TGTGCCAGTAGTATCCAAGGGCTCGGTGAAGCTTTCTTT. The full variable domain, its missing parts supplied by reference TRBV19 and TRBJ1-1, is DGGITQSPKYLFRKEGQNVTLSCEQNLNHDAMYWYRQDPGQGLRLIYYSQIVNDFQKGDIAEGYSVSREKKESFPLTVTSAQKNPTAFYLCASSIQGLGEAFFGQGTRLTVV.

This clone showed up just a few times. The chain has TRBV18 and TRBJ1-2, with D possibly TRBD1 on 5 matching bases. CDR1 is KGHSH, CDR2 LQKENI, per germline. Trimming cost V 2 bases and J 0 bases, with 10 bases left between them. The CDR3 contains 15 residues. The CDR3 DNA reads as TGTGCCAGCTCACCATCAAACAGGCCTAACTATGGCTACACCTTC. This gives the protein CASSPSNRPNYGYTF.

This rearrangement joins TRBV4-3 to TRBJ2-7, with D unresolved. Germline values: CDR1 LGHNA, CDR2 YSLEER. The ends were cut back, 3 bases at V and 1 base at J, with 10 bases in the middle. The CDR3 covers 14 residues. In nucleotides, the CDR3 is TGCGCCAGCAGCCAGGCCGAAAGATCCTACGAGCAGTACTTC. Protein product: CASSQAERSYEQYF.

The gene calls are TRBV9 and TRBJ1-2, with 8 positions matching TRBD1. CDR1 is SGDLS, CDR2 YYNGEE, per germline. V trimming: 4 bases; J trimming: 8 bases; junction bases outside the gene matches: 10. The CDR3 is made up of 14 amino acids. The CDR3 loop reads CASSPRQGIDGYTF. CDR3 in DNA: TGTGCCAGCAGCCCACGACAGGGGATCGACGGCTACACCTTC.

The rearrangement joins TRBV2 to TRBJ1-5, with D uncertain. The CDR3 is made up of 13 amino acids. V lost 7 bases and J lost 6, with 13 bases in between. From germline, CDR1 is SNHLY and CDR2 FYNNEI. The CDR3 loop reads CASKSRAAQPQHF. As DNA, the CDR3 is TGTGCCAGCAAATCGAGGGCGGCTCAGCCCCAGCATTTT. The full variable domain, its missing parts supplied by reference TRBV2 and TRBJ1-5, is EPEVTQTPSHQVTQMGQEVILRCVPISNHLYFYWYRQILGQKVEFLVSFYNNEISEKSEIFDDQFSVERPDGSNFTLKIRSTKLEDSAMYFCASKSRAAQPQHFGDGTRLSIL.

In this sample, this clone turned up once. The chain couples TRBV7-6 to TRBJ2-1, with 12 bases identical to TRBD2. Trimming at V came to 6 bases and at J to 9 bases, leaving 9 bases not matched to a gene. The germline V gene has CDR1 SGHVS and CDR2 FNYEAQ. The CDR3 has 15 residues. This CDR3 is CASSPPLAGGAEQFF. CDR3 DNA: TGTGCCAGCAGTCCACCACTAGCGGGGGGTGCTGAGCAGTTCTTC.

The V and J genes are TRBV5-6 and TRBJ2-7; D gene unclear. There are 13 residues in the CDR3. In germline, CDR1 is SGHDT, CDR2 YYEEEE. V was pared by 0 bases and J by 7 bases, with 11 bases between. The DNA for the CDR3 is TGTGCCAGCAGCTTGGCCAAGCCCGGGGAGCAGTACTTC. It codes for CASSLAKPGEQYF.

This rearrangement joins TRBV2 to TRBJ1-2; D unresolved. Trimming pared 4 bases from V and 1 base from J, leaving 10 bases between. Germline V lookup: CDR1 SNHLY, CDR2 FYNNEI. The CDR3 spans 14 residues. Written as DNA, the CDR3 is TGTGCCAGCAGTGCCGAGACGGTTAACTATGGCTACACCTTC. Its translation is CASSAETVNYGYTF.

The chain carries TRBV5-1 and TRBJ1-2; D is uncertain. Trimming pared 4 bases from V and 2 bases from J, leaving 18 bases between. The CDR3 is 16 residues long. CDR1 and CDR2 from the germline V gene are SGHRS and YFSETQ. The CDR3 coding sequence is TGCGCCAGCAGCCCCGCGGGCCTTAGGACGAACTATGGCTACACCTTC. It encodes CASSPAGLRTNYGYTF.

The gene calls are TRBV19 and TRBJ1-5; the D gene is possibly TRBD1 (5 bases). V lost 2 bases and J lost 6, with 14 bases in between. The CDR3 has 15 amino acids. Germline CDR1 is LNHDA and CDR2 is SQIVND (reference sequence). CDR3 bases: TGTGCCAGTAGTATACTCGGGGACCGTGGTCAGCCCCAGCATTTT. This gives the protein CASSILGDRGQPQHF. Complete variable domain (other parts from reference TRBV19 and TRBJ1-5): DGGITQSPKYLFRKEGQNVTLSCEQNLNHDAMYWYRQDPGQGLRLIYYSQIVNDFQKGDIAEGYSVSREKKESFPLTVTSAQKNPTAFYLCASSILGDRGQPQHFGDGTRLSIL.

The chain uses TRBV28 and TRBJ1-6; no reliable D call. The CDR3 totals 13 residues. V shed 2 bases and J shed 6 bases, with 5 bases lying between them. Germline-derived CDR1 and CDR2 are MDHEN and SYDVKM. The CDR3 DNA follows: TGTGCCAGCAGTTTACCTAGTAATTCACCCCTCCACTTT. Protein sequence: CASSLPSNSPLHF.

The chain joins TRBV11-1 to TRBJ2-3; 9 nucleotides match TRBD2. CDR1 and CDR2 from the germline V gene are SGHAT and FQDESV (reference sequence). This CDR3 contains 18 residues. V shed 6 bases, J shed 3 bases, and the junction held 16 bases outside the gene matches. The CDR3 loop reads CASSSGTSYGRETDTQYF. The CDR3 bases are TGTGCCAGCAGTTCCGGGACTAGCTACGGCAGAGAGACAGATACGCAGTATTTT. Filled out from reference TRBV11-1 and TRBJ2-3, the complete variable domain reads EAEVAQSPRYKITEKSQAVAFWCDPISGHATLYWYRQILGQGPELLVQFQDESVVDDSQLPKDRFSAERLKGVDSTLKIQPAELGDSAMYLCASSSGTSYGRETDTQYFGPGTRLTVL.